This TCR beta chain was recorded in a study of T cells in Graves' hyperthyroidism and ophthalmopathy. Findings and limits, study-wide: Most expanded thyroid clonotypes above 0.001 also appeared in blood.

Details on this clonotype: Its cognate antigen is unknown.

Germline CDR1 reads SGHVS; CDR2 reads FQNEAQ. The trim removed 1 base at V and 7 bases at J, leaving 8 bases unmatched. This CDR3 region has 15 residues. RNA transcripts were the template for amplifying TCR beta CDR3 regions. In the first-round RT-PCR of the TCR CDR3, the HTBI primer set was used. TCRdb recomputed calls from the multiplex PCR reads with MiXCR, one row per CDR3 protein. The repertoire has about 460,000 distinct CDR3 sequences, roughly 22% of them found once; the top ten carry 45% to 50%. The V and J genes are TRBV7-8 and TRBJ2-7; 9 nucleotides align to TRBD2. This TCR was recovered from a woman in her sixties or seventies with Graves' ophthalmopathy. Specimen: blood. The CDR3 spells CASSLGSGGVREQYF. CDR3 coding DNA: TGTGCCAGCAGCTTAGGTAGCGGGGGTGTGCGGGAGCAGTACTTC. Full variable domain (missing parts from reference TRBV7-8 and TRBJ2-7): GAGVSQSPRYKVAKRGQDVALRCDPISGHVSLFWYQQALGQGPEFLTYFQNEAQLDKSGLPSDRFFAERPEGSVSTLKIQRTQQEDSAVYLCASSLGSGGVREQYFGPGTRLTVT.